This T cell receptor beta chain was profiled in a study of beta chain features in type 1 diabetes. Study in general: There were approximately 100,000,000 sorted cells examined across all samples.

In total, each donor contributed a single heparinised blood draw that averaged roughly 100 mL. Via CD45RO/CCR7/CD25/CD127/CD95/CD27, cells of the CD4+ naive, central memory, regulatory and stem cell-like memory subsets were sorted. Each population that was sorted was more than 98% pure. Every bit of the isolated RNA underwent reverse transcription, so sequencing read expressed TCRB transcripts. Only in-frame clones appear in the TCRdb table, and some are missing; sequencing was by immunoSEQ multiplex PCR. The table lists roughly 400,000 clones, about 16% of them singletons. In this sample, this clone turned up a few times. Germline V gene lookup returns CDR1 LGHNA and CDR2 YNFKEQ. The V end was cut by 1 base, the J end by 4 bases, with 13 bases between. The CDR3 spans 16 residues.

The sequencing input was naive CD4+ T cells from blood. V usage is TRBV4-2 and J usage is TRBJ2-2; the D is unclear. This clonotype was sampled from a young woman in good health. The CDR3 reads CASSQGAGPFTGELFF. CDR3 in DNA: TGTGCCAGCAGCCAAGGTGCAGGCCCCTTCACCGGGGAGCTGTTTTTT.